This T cell receptor beta chain was found in a study of blood T cell repertoires in COVID-19 (dated by TCRdb to 2020 to 2021). Regarding the research as a whole: The collaborator samples originated in the United States, Italy and Spain and spanned the acute and convalescent phases of COVID-19. The material from the prospective study consisted of cDNA or gDNA derived from T cells, B-cell-depleted T cells, or PBMCs. The dataset comprised deeply sampled blood TCRbeta repertoires from subjects exposed to, actively infected with, or recovered from COVID-19. Samples were obtained from the ongoing ImmuneRACE study (first 160 participants) and from over a thousand subjects provided by 6 global collaborators. Where available, HLA class I and class II types were taken from metadata supplied by the sample provider and were not determined by assay-based typing. The repertoires were made available in a free public database intended to serve as a resource for research on the immune response to SARS-CoV-2. The sample metadata nearly always contained a de-identified subject ID, COVID-19 status, age in years and sex. Summary of the overall study and its limitations: The quantity of clinical and demographic metadata differed by source and by participant and was supplied without curation.

From the cysteine through the phenylalanine, the CDR3 covers 13 amino acids. The DNA shown is the 39-base CDR3, in frame from base 1. Looking up the germline V gene yields CDR1 SGHRS and CDR2 YFSETQ. The trim is 4 bases for V and 10 bases for J, with a gap of 17 bases between the germline ends. TCRbeta CDR3 regions were amplified from genomic DNA by means of the immunoSEQ Assay, a bias-controlled multiplex PCR. The authors' analysis ran thus. Nucleated cell counts per sample were estimated from amplification of reference gene primers within the assay. To quantify the absolute abundance of each unique TCRbeta CDR3 rearrangement, sequence reads were collapsed and filtered. Productive Simpson clonality was computed per sample as the square root of Simpson's diversity index over productive rearrangements. The immuneACCESS repertoire file appears here via TCRdb, limited to in-frame rearrangements. These files lack a portion of the clones; in checked studies, under half of the deficit traces to unresolved V genes, and the cause of the others is not known. V and J calls and clone size are copied from that table; D and trimming were computed from the DNA. The sample has 130,000 to 150,000 clones on record, over 80% of them singletons. The ten largest account for roughly 35% of the sample.

Samples from volunteer blood donors who had recovered from COVID-19 were contributed by a second Seattle source. The collaborating institutions used their own protocols to collect whole blood in K2EDTA tubes. For TCRbeta analysis, collaborator samples were shipped as frozen whole blood, as isolated PBMCs, or as DNA extracted from either sample type. Turning to this clone: Its antigen specificity is not known. Per-base qualities were not stored, and no clone one base away is much larger.

Sequenced sample: peripheral blood. Recombination linked TRBV5-1 to TRBJ1-1; the D segment could be TRBD1, given 6 matching bases. This clonotype originated in a man aged 50-59 years who had recovered from COVID-19. The nucleotide sequence reads TGCGCCAGCAGCCCGGACAGCCCCGGAGGAGCTTTCTTT. Translated, it reads CASSPDSPGGAFF.